The rows below give T cell receptor beta chains drawn from one sample of a study of regulatory dendritic cells for organ transplantation. These receptors have no known antigen. This table comes from immunoSEQ multiplex PCR, and its TCRdb copy is limited to in-frame clones, with some not included. The repertoire holds tens of thousands of clones, with approximately 85% as singletons. The sample was naive CD4+ T cells from blood cultured with regulatory dendritic cells. These receptors were taken from a human donor in good health. The CDR3 runs from the conserved cysteine through the conserved F or W. D genes are given only for firm matches. Only part of the rows carry a size: once, few, many, or a class if the clone is expanded.

clone size: few
J gene: TRBJ2-7
V gene: TRBV2
D gene: TRBD1
CDR3 protein: CASSVDRGLSYEQYF
CDR3 DNA: TGTGCCAGCAGTGTTGACAGGGGGTTATCCTACGAGCAGTACTTC

clone size: -
J gene: TRBJ1-6
V gene: TRBV30
D gene: TRBD1
CDR3 protein: CAWSPGTGNSPLHF
CDR3 DNA: TGTGCCTGGAGTCCCGGGACAGGGAATTCACCCCTCCACTTT

clone size: once
J gene: TRBJ2-7
V gene: TRBV6-6
D gene: -
CDR3 protein: CASSYSASVSYEQYF
CDR3 DNA: TGTGCCAGCAGTTACAGTGCTAGCGTCTCCTACGAGCAGTACTTC

clone size: -
J gene: TRBJ1-1
V gene: TRBV18
D gene: -
CDR3 protein: CASSDQENTEAFF
CDR3 DNA: TGTGCCAGCTCAGATCAGGAGAACACTGAAGCTTTCTTT

clone size: -
J gene: TRBJ1-1
V gene: TRBV5-1
D gene: TRBD1
CDR3 protein: CASSLGRGQGGTEAFF
CDR3 DNA: TGCGCCAGCAGCCTCGGGAGAGGACAGGGTGGAACTGAAGCTTTCTTT

clone size: -
J gene: TRBJ1-2
V gene: TRBV4-3
D gene: -
CDR3 protein: CASSQGLRDGSYGYTF
CDR3 DNA: TGCGCCAGCAGCCAAGGGCTAAGGGACGGAAGTTATGGCTACACCTTC

clone size: -
J gene: TRBJ1-1
V gene: TRBV9
D gene: TRBD1
CDR3 protein: CASSAPDRGMNTEAFF
CDR3 DNA: TGTGCCAGCAGCGCCCCGGACAGGGGAATGAACACTGAAGCTTTCTTT

clone size: -
J gene: TRBJ1-1
V gene: TRBV7-3
D gene: -
CDR3 protein: CASSLTLRTEAFF
CDR3 DNA: TGTGCCAGCAGCTTAACCCTCAGGACTGAAGCTTTCTTT

clone size: -
J gene: TRBJ2-1
V gene: TRBV4-3
D gene: -
CDR3 protein: CASSQNPRLELYNEQFF
CDR3 DNA: TGCGCCAGCAGCCAAAATCCCCGCCTAGAACTTTACAATGAGCAGTTCTTC

clone size: -
J gene: TRBJ2-1
V gene: TRBV2
D gene: TRBD2
CDR3 protein: CASSVQRGVYNEQFF
CDR3 DNA: TGTGCCAGCAGTGTCCAGCGGGGGGTCTACAATGAGCAGTTCTTC

clone size: -
J gene: TRBJ1-2
V gene: TRBV30
D gene: -
CDR3 protein: CAWTQGGYGYTF
CDR3 DNA: TGCGCCTGGACCCAGGGCGGCTATGGCTACACCTTC

clone size: -
J gene: TRBJ2-6
V gene: TRBV19
D gene: TRBD1
CDR3 protein: CASSIERTGSSGANVLTF
CDR3 DNA: TGTGCCAGTAGTATAGAGAGGACAGGGAGCTCTGGGGCCAACGTCCTGACTTTC

clone size: -
J gene: TRBJ1-5
V gene: TRBV30
D gene: -
CDR3 protein: CAWTDRRDQPQHF
CDR3 DNA: TGTGCCTGGACGGACAGAAGAGATCAGCCCCAGCATTTT